This T cell receptor beta chain was found in a study of metastatic and nonmetastatic thyroid tumors. Study-wide context: Repertoires from malignant and benign thyroid patients were compared across blood and tumor or nodule tissue.

The CDR3 contains 14 residues. Trimming left V 4 bases short and J 7 bases short, with 14 bases between. The germline gives CDR1 SGHVS, CDR2 FQNEAQ. In this sample, this clone turned up many times. The antigen is not known. TCRdb redid the clone calls on the PCR reads using MiXCR. The sample carries over 20,000 clones, 10% to 15% recorded once. General study points: Benign nodules reportedly had significantly lower TCR beta diversity than malignant thyroid tumors in blood and tumor.

All patients reached thyroid surgery having received no treatment beforehand. This chain connects TRBV7-8 to TRBJ2-1, with D perhaps matching TRBD1 or TRBD2 (5 bases each). The receptor comes from a female donor with papillary thyroid cancer or a benign thyroid nodule (not recorded which). Some clones in this sample may be carry-over from other donors' samples. Sequenced input: blood. CDR3 region: CASSSRDLHNEQFF. Here the CDR3 DNA reads TGTGCCAGCAGCTCCCGGGACCTGCATAATGAGCAGTTCTTC.